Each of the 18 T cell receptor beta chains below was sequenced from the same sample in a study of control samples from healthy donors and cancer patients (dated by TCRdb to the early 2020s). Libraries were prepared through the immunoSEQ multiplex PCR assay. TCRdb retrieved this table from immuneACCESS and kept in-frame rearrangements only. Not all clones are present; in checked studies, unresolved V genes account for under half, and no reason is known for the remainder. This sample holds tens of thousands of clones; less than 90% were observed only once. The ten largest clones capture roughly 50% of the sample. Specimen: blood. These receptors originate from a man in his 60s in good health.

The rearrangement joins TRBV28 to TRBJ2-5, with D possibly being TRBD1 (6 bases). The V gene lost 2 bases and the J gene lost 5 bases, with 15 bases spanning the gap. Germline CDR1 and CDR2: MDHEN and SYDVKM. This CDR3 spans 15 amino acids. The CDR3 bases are TGTGCCAGCAGTTTACGGGACACCCGAAGTGAGACCCAGTACTTC. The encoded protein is CASSLRDTRSETQYF.

The CDR3 sequence is CASSSQQGNEQFF. The CDR3 nucleotides are TGTGCCAGCAGTTCACAACAGGGAAATGAGCAGTTCTTC. The chain combines TRBV27 with TRBJ2-1; possible D gene TRBD1, 6 bases. CDR1 is MNHEY and CDR2 is SMNVEV in the germline V gene (reference sequence). V gave up 4 bases and J gave up 7 bases, with 11 bases separating them. The CDR3 has 13 amino acids.

In DNA form, the CDR3 reads TGTGCCTGGAGTGTGGCAGGGTTGCAGCCCCAGCATTTT. It encodes CAWSVAGLQPQHF. The rearrangement links TRBV30 to TRBJ1-5; possibly TRBD1 for D (5 bases). The CDR3 spans 13 residues. The ends were cut back, 0 bases at V and 7 bases at J, with 10 bases in the middle. The V gene's germline CDR1 is GTSNPN and CDR2 SVGIG (reference sequence). The variable domain in full, completed from reference TRBV30 and TRBJ1-5, reads SQTIHQWPATLVQPVGSPLSLECTVEGTSNPNLYWYRQAAGRGLQLLFYSVGIGQISSEVPQNLSASRPQDRQFILSSKKLLLSDSGFYLCAWSVAGLQPQHFGDGTRLSIL.

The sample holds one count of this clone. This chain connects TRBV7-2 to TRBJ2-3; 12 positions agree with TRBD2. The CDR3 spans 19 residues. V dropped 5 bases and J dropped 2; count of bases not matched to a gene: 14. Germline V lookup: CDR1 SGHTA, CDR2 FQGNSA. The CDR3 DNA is TGTGCCAGCAGCCTAACATCCTTGGGACTAGCGGGTATCACAGATACGCAGTATTTT. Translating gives CASSLTSLGLAGITDTQYF.

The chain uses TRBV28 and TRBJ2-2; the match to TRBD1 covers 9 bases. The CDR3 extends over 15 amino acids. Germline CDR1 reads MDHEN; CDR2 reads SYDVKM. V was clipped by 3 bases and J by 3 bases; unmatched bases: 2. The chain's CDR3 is CASSLYRGHTGELFF. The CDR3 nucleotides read TGTGCCAGCAGTTTGTACAGGGGGCACACCGGGGAGCTGTTTTTT.

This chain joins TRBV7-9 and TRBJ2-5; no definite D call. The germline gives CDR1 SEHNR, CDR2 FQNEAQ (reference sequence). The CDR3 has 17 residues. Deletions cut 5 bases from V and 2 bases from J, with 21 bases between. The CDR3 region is CASSAQAHSNEQETQYF. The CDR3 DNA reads TGTGCCAGCAGCGCCCAAGCCCACTCAAATGAGCAAGAGACCCAGTACTTC. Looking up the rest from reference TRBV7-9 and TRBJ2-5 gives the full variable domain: DTGVSQNPRHKITKRGQNVTFRCDPISEHNRLYWYRQTLGQGPEFLTYFQNEAQLEKSRLLSDRFSAERPKGSFSTLEIQRTEQGDSAMYLCASSAQAHSNEQETQYFGPGTRLLVL.

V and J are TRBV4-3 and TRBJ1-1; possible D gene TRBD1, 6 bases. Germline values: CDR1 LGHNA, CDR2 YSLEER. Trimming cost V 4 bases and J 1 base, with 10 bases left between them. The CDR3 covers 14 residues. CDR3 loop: CASSPGTPNTEAFF. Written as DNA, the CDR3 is TGCGCCAGCAGCCCCGGGACACCGAACACTGAAGCTTTCTTT.

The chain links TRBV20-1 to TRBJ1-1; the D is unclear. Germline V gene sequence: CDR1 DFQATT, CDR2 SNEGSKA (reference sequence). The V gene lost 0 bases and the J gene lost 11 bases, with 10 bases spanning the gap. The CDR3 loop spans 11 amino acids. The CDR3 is CSARDNRRAFF. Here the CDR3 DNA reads TGCAGTGCTAGAGATAATCGTCGTGCTTTCTTT.

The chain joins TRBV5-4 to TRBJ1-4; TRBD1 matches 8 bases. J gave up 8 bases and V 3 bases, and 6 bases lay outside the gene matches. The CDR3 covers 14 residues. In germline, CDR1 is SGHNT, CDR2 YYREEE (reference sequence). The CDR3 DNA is TGTGCCAGCAGCTCTTGGGACAGGAGGGAAAAACTGTTTTTT. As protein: CASSSWDRREKLFF. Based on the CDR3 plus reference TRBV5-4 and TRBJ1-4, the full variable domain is ETGVTQSPTHLIKTRGQQVTLRCSSQSGHNTVSWYQQALGQGPQFIFQYYREEENGRGNFPPRFSGLQFPNYSSELNVNALELDDSALYLCASSSWDRREKLFFGSGTQLSVL.

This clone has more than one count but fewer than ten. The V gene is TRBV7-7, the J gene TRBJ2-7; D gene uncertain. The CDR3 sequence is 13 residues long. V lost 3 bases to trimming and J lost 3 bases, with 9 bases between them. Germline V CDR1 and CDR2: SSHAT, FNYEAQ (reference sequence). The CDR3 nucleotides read TGTGCCAGCAGCTTCGCCAAGGACTACGAGCAGTACTTC. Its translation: CASSFAKDYEQYF.

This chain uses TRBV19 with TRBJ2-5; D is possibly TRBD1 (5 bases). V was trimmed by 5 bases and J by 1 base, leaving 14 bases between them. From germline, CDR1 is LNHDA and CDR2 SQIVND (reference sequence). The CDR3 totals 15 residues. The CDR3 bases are TGTGCCAGTAGTCGAAGGCAGGGCGGCCAAGAGACCCAGTACTTC. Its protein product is CASSRRQGGQETQYF.

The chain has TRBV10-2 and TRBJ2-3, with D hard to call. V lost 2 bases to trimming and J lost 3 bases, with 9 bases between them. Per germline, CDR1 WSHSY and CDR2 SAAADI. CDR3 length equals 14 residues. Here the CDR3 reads CASSEMVYTDTQYF. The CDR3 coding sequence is TGCGCCAGCAGTGAGATGGTCTATACAGATACGCAGTATTTT.

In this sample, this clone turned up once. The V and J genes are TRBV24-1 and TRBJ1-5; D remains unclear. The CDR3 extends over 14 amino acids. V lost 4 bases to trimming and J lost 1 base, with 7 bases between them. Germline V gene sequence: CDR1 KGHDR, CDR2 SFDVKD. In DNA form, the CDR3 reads TGTGCCACCAGTGACACTTTAAGCAATCAGCCCCAGCATTTT. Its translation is CATSDTLSNQPQHF.

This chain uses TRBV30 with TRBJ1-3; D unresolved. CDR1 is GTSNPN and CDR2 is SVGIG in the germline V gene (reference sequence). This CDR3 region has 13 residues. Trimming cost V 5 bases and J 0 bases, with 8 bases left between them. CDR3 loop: CAWVGDSGNTIYF. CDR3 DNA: TGTGCCTGGGTGGGAGACTCTGGAAACACCATATATTTT.

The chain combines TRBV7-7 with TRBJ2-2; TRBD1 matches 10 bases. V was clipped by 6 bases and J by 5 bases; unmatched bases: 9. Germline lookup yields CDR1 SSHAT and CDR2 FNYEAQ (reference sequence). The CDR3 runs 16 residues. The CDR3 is CASSRLPGQGTGELFF. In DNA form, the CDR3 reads TGTGCCAGCAGTCGCCTCCCGGGACAGGGGACCGGGGAGCTGTTTTTT.

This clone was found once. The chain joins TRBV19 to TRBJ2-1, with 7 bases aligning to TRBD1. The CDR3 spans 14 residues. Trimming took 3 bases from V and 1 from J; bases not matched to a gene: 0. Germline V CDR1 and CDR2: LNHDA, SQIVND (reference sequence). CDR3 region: CASSMGQSYNEQFF. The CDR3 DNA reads TGTGCCAGTAGTATGGGACAGTCCTACAATGAGCAGTTCTTC.

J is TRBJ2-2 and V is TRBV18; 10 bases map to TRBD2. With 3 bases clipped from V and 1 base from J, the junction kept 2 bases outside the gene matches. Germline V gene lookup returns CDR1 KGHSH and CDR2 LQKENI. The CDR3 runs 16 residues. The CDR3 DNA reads TGTGCCAGCTCACCGAGCGGGAGGGTGAACACCGGGGAGCTGTTTTTT. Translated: CASSPSGRVNTGELFF. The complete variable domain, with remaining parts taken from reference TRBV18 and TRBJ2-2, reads NAGVMQNPRHLVRRRGQEARLRCSPMKGHSHVYWYRQLPEEGLKFMVYLQKENIIDESGMPKERFSAEFPKEGPSILRIQQVVRGDSAAYFCASSPSGRVNTGELFFGEGSRLTVL.

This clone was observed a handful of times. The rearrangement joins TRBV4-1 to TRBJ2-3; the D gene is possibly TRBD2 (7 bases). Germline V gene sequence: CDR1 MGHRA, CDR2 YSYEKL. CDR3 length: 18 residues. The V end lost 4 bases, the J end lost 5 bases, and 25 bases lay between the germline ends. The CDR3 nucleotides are TGCGCCAGCAGCCCCAGCTATTCTCTGGGAGGGGGGAAAGATACGCAGTATTTT. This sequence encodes CASSPSYSLGGGKDTQYF.